This T cell receptor (beta chain) was observed in a study of human T cells and chemical hapten exposure. About the research overall: DPC at 0.01% went onto the upper back in patch tests, read at 6 days.

As the library was built, unique molecular identifiers were attached to individual cDNA molecules. TCRdb processed the RACE reads anew with MiXCR; each CDR3 protein has one entry. The sample includes 300,000 to 450,000 distinct CDR3 sequences, approximately 5.1% of them seen just once. Study results and caveats: DPC sensitization produced no change in TCRs with frequency above 1 in 1000.

Time point defined: pre-sensitization, week 0. The treatment here: therapeutic diphenylcyclopropenone sensitization with weekly scalp DPC. The authors extracted total RNA from unfractionated whole blood. As concerns this clonotype: Antigen unknown.

The clonotype comes from a woman between 45 and 65 years old with alopecia areata. Some clones in this sample may be carry-over from other donors' samples. The starting material was whole blood, obtained in connection with sensitization to the hapten diphenylcyclopropenone (DPC).

CDR3 in amino acids: CASSFAATEAFF. The CDR3 DNA reads TGTGCCAGCAGCTTTGCCGCCACTGAAGCTTTCTTT. J is TRBJ1-1 and V is TRBV11-2; no clear D gene. Trimming shortened V by 3 bases and J by 4 bases, and 6 bases separated the two germline ends. This CDR3 has 12 amino acids. Germline-derived CDR1 and CDR2 are SGHAT and FQNNGV.